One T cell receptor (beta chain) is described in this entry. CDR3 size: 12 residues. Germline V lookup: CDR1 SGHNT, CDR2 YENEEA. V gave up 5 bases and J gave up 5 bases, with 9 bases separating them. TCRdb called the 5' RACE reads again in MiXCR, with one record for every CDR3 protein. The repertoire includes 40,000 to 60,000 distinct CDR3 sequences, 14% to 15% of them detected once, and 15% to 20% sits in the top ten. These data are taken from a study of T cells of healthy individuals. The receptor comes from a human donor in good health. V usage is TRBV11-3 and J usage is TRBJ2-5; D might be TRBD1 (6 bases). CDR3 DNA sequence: TGTGCCAGCAGCGTAAGGGGGGAGACCCAGTACTTC. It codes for CASSVRGETQYF.